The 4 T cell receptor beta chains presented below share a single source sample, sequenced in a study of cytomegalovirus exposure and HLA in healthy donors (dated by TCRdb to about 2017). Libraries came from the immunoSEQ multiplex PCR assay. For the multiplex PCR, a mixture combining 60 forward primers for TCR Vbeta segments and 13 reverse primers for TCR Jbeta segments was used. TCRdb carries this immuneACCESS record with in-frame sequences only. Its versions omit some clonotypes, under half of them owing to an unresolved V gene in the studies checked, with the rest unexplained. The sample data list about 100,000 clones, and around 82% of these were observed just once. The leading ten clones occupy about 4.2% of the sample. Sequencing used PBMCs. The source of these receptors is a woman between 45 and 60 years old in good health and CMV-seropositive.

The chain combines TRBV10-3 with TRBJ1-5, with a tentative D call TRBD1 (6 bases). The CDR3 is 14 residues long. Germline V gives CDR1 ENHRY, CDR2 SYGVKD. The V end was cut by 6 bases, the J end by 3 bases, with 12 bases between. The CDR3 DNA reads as TGTGCCATCAGGGACAGTGGGCCCAATCAGCCCCAGCATTTT. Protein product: CAIRDSGPNQPQHF.

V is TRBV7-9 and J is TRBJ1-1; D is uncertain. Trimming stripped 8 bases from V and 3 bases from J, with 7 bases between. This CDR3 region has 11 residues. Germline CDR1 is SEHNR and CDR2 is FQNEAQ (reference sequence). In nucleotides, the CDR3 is TGTGCCAGCTCGGTGGACACTGAAGCTTTCTTT. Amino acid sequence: CASSVDTEAFF.

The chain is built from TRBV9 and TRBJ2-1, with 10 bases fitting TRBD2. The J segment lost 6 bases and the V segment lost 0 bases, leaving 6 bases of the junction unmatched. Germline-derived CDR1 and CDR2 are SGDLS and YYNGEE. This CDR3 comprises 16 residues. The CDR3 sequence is CASSVVLAGEGNEQFF. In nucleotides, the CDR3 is TGTGCCAGCAGCGTAGTCCTAGCGGGGGAAGGCAATGAGCAGTTCTTC.

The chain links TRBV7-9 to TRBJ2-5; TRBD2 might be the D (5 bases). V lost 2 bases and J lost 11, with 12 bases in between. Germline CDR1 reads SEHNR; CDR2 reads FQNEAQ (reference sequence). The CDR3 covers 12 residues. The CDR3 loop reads CASSLLVWEQYF. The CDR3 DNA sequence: TGTGCCAGCAGCTTACTAGTGTGGGAGCAGTACTTC.